What follows is one TCR beta chain and its context. The antigen is not known. This sample stems from a study of T cell clones after liver transplantation. The wider study: Three of eight recipients were HCV-positive; others had non-autoimmune, non-viral indications. Study results and caveats: In a couple of subjects, few donor cells limited the measurable donor-reactive repertoire. Circulating graft-donor-reactive CD4 TCRbeta sequences fell significantly post-transplant in 5 of 8 subjects.

Sorting of unstimulated PBMCs yielded separate CD3+CD4+ and CD3+CD8+ fractions. TCRdb's copy holds only in-frame clones and misses some; the assay was immunoSEQ multiplex PCR. The table has tens of thousands of clones, 80% to 85% seen once; the top ten hold 2.1%. Trimming took 0 bases from V and 5 from J, leaving 16 bases between them. In germline, CDR1 is LGHNA, CDR2 YSLEER. The CDR3 spans 16 residues. The sample was CD4+ T cells from blood, taken less than 50 months after liver transplant. The sequence was obtained from a human patient who received a liver transplant. Some T cells may trace back to the graft donor. This chain joins TRBV4-3 and TRBJ2-5; D perhaps matches TRBD1 (6 bases). CDR3 DNA sequence: TGCGCCAGCAGCCAAGACCTAGGACAGCCACGGGAGACCCAGTACTTC. It encodes CASSQDLGQPRETQYF.